The sequence of this T cell receptor beta chain was determined in a study of radiotherapy plus CTLA-4 blockade in lung cancer. This clone was picked up one time. Libraries were prepared by immunoSEQ multiplex PCR; TCRdb keeps only in-frame clonotypes and omits some of them. The table includes 75,000 to 95,000 clones, about four fifths detected once. The receptor was isolated from a human donor with non-small cell lung cancer that progressed on radiotherapy plus ipilimumab. The material was peripheral blood, obtained from a patient treated with radiotherapy plus ipilimumab.

The CDR3 DNA is TGTGCCAGCGTAACCGCAGGGGGGGGTAACTATGGCTACACCTTC. This codes for CASVTAGGGNYGYTF. This chain uses TRBV28 with TRBJ1-2, with 7 positions matching TRBD1. This CDR3 has 15 amino acids. The V segment lost 8 bases and the J segment 1 base; nucleotides outside the gene matches: 10. The germline V gene encodes CDR1 MDHEN and CDR2 SYDVKM.